The present T cell receptor beta chain was sequenced within a study of blood T cell repertoires in COVID-19 (dated by TCRdb to between 2020 and 2021). With respect to the entire study: Samples covering the acute and convalescent phases of COVID-19 were provided by collaborators in the United States, Italy and Spain. Samples came from the ongoing ImmuneRACE study (first 160 participants) plus 1,254 subjects from 6 global collaborators. A de-identified subject ID, COVID-19 status, age in years and sex were almost always included in the sample metadata. The repertoires were made available in a free public database intended to serve as a resource for research on the immune response to SARS-CoV-2. Where available, HLA class I and class II types were obtained from metadata supplied by the sample provider rather than from assay-based typing. Subjects who had been exposed to COVID-19, were actively infected with it, or had recovered from it provided the deeply sampled blood TCRbeta repertoires that made up the dataset. The prospective study material was composed of cDNA or gDNA derived from T cells, B-cell-depleted T cells, or PBMCs.

TCRbeta CDR3 regions were amplified from genomic DNA by means of the immunoSEQ Assay, a bias-controlled multiplex PCR. As for how the authors treated the data: Nucleated cell counts per sample were estimated from amplification of reference gene primers within the assay. To quantify the absolute abundance of each unique TCRbeta CDR3 rearrangement, sequence reads were collapsed and filtered. Productive Simpson clonality was computed per sample as the square root of Simpson's diversity index over productive rearrangements. TCRdb re-hosts the immuneACCESS table, in-frame sequences only. Its copies lack some clones; in the studies checked, an unresolved V gene accounts for under half of them, and the cause for the rest is not known. The V and J calls and clone size come from that table; D and trimming were worked out from the DNA. In all, the sample holds around 200,000 clones, and about nine tenths of those were seen once. About 0.8% of the sample rests with the top ten.

Here is what the overall study found, with its caveats: The amount of clinical and demographic metadata varied by source and participant and was provided uncurated.

The V end gives up 1 base and the J end 1 base, leaving 7 bases in the junction not matched to a gene. Reading the germline V gene (reference sequence) gives CDR1 MNHEY and CDR2 SMNVEV. The CDR3 measures 18 amino acids from cysteine to phenylalanine. Kept here is only the CDR3 DNA, which spans 54 bases and is read in frame from base 1. Turning to this clone: What antigen it recognizes has not been identified. Base quality data are lacking; no much larger clone is found one base away.

Enrolling through a virtual design, the prospective study's participants ranged in age from roughly 18 to 95 years and lived across 20 to 25 United States geographic areas. In the prospective study, cohorts were assigned on the basis of participant-reported clinical history obtained from a screening survey and a study questionnaire. Recovered participants in ImmuneRACE Cohort 3 were defined as having two consecutive negative NP/OP PCR tests, clearance from a healthcare professional, or resolution of symptoms. In the prospective study, mobile phlebotomists collected whole blood, serum and a nasopharyngeal or oropharyngeal swab from each participant. Over a roughly 2-month period, participants in the prospective study had the option of providing additional blood draws and questionnaires. Prospective study blood samples were shipped either frozen or at room temperature before DNA extraction.

Sequenced sample: PBMCs or T cells enriched from blood (not recorded which). The chain is encoded by TRBV27 joined to TRBJ1-5, with 10 bases in between that match TRBD1. This TCR derives from a woman under 30 who had recovered from COVID-19. The nucleotides read TGTGCCAGCAGTTTATTTTTGCCGGGACAGGGGAGCAATCAGCCCCAGCATTTT. Its protein reads: CASSLFLPGQGSNQPQHF.